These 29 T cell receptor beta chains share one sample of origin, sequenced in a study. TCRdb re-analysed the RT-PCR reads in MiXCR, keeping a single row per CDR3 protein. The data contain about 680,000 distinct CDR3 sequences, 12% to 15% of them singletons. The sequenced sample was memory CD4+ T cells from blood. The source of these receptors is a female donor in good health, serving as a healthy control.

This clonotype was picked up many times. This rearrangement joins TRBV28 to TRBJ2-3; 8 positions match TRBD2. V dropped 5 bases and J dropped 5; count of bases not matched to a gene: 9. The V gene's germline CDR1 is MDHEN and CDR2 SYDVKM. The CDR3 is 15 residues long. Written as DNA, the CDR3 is TGTGCCAGCAGTCCCGGGAATAGCGGGGTAGATACGCAGTATTTT. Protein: CASSPGNSGVDTQYF.

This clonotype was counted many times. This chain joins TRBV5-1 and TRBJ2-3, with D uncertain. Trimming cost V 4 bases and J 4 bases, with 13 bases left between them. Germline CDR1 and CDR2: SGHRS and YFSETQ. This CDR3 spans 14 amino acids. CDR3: CASSLRQNADTQYF. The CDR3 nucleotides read TGCGCCAGCAGCCTCCGACAAAATGCAGATACGCAGTATTTT.

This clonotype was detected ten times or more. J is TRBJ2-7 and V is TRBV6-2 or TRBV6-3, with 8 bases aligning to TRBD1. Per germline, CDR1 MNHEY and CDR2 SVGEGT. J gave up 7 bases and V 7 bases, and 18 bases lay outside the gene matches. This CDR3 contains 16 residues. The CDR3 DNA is TGTGCCAGCAACCGCGGACAGGGAATGTCTCAGGGGGAGCAGTACTTC. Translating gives CASNRGQGMSQGEQYF.

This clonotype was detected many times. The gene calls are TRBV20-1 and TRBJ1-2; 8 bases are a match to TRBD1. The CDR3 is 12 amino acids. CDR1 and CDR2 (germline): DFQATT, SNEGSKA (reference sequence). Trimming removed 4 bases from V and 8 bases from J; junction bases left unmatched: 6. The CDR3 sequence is CSAIGTGGGYTF. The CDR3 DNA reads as TGCAGTGCTATCGGGACAGGAGGGGGCTACACCTTC.

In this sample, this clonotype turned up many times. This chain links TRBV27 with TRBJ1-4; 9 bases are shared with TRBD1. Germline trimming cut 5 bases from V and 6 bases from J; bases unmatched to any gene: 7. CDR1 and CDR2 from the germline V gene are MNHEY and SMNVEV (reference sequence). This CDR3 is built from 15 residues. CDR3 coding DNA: TGTGCCAGCAGTCCAGCCGGGACAGGGTATGAAAAACTGTTTTTT. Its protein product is CASSPAGTGYEKLFF.

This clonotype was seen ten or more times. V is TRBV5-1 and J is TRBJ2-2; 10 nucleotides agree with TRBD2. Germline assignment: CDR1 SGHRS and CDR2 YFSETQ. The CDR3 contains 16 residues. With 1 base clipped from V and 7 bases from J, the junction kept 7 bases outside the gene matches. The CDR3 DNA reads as TGCGCCAGCAGCTTGCCTAGCGGGGGCCTGGACGGGGAGCTGTTTTTT. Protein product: CASSLPSGGLDGELFF.

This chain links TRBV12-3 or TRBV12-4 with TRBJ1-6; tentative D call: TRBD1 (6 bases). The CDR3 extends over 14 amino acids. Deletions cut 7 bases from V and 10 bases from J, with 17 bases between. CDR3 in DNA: TGTGCCAGCAACGTAGGACAGCGTGGGTCACCCCTCCACTTT. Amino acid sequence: CASNVGQRGSPLHF.

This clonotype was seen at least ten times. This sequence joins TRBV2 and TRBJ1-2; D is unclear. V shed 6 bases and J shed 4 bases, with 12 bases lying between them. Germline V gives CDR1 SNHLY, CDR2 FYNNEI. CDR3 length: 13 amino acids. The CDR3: CASSRLPVYGYTF. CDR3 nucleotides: TGTGCCAGCAGCAGGCTCCCAGTCTATGGCTACACCTTC.

The CDR3 loop reads CASSEARTSGEFF. In nucleotides, the CDR3 is TGTGCCAGCAGTGAAGCGAGGACTAGTGGCGAGTTCTTC. The chain employs TRBV6-1 and TRBJ2-1; 7 bases fit TRBD2. After removal of 0 bases from V and 14 bases from J, the junction contained 7 bases not matched to a gene. Germline V lookup: CDR1 MNHNS, CDR2 SASEGT. This CDR3 has 13 residues.

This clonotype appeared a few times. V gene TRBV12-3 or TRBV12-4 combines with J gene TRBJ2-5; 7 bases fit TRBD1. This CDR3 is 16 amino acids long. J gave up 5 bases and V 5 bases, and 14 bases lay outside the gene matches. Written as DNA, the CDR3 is TGTGCCAGCAGTCCCCCGGGATCCACAGGGGCCGAGACCCAGTACTTC. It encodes CASSPPGSTGAETQYF.

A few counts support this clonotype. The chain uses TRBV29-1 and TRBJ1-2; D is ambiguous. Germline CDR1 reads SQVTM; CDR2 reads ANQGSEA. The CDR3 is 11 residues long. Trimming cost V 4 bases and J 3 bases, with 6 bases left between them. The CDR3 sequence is CSVGKDYGYTF. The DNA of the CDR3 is TGCAGCGTTGGGAAGGACTATGGCTACACCTTC.

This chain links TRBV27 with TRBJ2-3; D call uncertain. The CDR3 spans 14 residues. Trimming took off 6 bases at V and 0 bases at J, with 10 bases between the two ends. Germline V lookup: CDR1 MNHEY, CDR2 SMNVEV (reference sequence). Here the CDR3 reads CASSRDHSTDTQYF. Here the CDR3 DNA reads TGTGCCAGCAGCCGTGACCATAGCACAGATACGCAGTATTTT.

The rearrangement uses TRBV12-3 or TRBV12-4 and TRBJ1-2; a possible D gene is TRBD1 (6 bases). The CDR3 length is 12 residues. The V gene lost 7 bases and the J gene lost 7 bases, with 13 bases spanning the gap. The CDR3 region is CASTIQGSGYTF. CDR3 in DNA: TGTGCCAGCACCATACAGGGAAGTGGCTACACCTTC.

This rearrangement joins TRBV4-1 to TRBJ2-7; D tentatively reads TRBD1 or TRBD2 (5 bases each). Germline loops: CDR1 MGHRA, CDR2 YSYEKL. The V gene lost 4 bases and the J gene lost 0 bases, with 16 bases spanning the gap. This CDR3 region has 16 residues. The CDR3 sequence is CASSRGSGRTSYEQYF. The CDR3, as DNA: TGCGCCAGCAGCCGAGGGTCGGGACGGACCTCCTACGAGCAGTACTTC.

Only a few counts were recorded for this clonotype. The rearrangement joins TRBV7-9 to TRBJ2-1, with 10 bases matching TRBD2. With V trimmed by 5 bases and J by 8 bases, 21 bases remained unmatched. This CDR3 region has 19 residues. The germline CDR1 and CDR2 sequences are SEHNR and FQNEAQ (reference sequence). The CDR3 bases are TGTGCCAGCAGCCTCTCTAGCGGGAGTTATACGGGGCGTGGGTATGAGCAGTTCTTC. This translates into CASSLSSGSYTGRGYEQFF.

CDR3 protein: CASSSQGETEAFF. Here the CDR3 DNA reads TGTGCCAGCAGCTCGCAGGGTGAGACTGAAGCTTTCTTT. The chain employs TRBV7-9 and TRBJ1-1, with D possibly matching TRBD1 (5 bases). Germline CDR1 SEHNR, CDR2 FQNEAQ (reference sequence). Deletions cut 4 bases from V and 5 bases from J, with 11 bases between. CDR3 length: 13 amino acids. The whole variable domain, filled in from reference TRBV7-9 and TRBJ1-1, reads DTGVSQNPRHKITKRGQNVTFRCDPISEHNRLYWYRQTLGQGPEFLTYFQNEAQLEKSRLLSDRFSAERPKGSFSTLEIQRTEQGDSAMYLCASSSQGETEAFFGQGTRLTVV.

The CDR3 loop reads CASTGGAGRNQPQHF. The CDR3 bases are TGTGCCAGCACCGGAGGGGCAGGGAGGAATCAGCCCCAGCATTTT. The chain has TRBV6-1 and TRBJ1-5; D may be TRBD1 (5 bases). Germline V gene sequence: CDR1 MNHNS, CDR2 SASEGT. The ends were cut back, 7 bases at V and 4 bases at J, with 17 bases in the middle. This CDR3 has 15 amino acids.

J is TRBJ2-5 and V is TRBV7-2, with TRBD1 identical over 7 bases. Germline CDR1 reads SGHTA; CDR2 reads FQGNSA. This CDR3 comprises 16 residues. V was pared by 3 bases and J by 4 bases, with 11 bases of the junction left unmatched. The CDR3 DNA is TGTGCCAGCAGCTTCCCGACAGGGCTCCCCGTAGAGACCCAGTACTTC. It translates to CASSFPTGLPVETQYF.

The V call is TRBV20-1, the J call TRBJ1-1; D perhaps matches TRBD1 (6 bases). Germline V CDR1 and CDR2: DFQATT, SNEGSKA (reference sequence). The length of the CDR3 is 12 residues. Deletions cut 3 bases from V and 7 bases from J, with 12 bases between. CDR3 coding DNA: TGCAGTGCTAGCACAGGGACGGGTGAAGCTTTCTTT. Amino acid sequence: CSASTGTGEAFF.

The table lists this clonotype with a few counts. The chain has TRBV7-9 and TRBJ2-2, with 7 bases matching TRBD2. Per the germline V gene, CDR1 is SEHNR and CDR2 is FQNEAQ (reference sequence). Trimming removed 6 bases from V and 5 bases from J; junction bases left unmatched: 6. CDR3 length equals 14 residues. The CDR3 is CASSSTSRTGELFF. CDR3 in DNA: TGTGCCAGCAGTTCGACTAGCCGTACCGGGGAGCTGTTTTTT.

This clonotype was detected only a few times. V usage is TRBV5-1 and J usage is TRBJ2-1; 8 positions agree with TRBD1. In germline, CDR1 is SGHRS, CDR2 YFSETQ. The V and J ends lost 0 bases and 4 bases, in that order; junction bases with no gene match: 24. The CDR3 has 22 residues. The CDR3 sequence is CASSLDPKKDRVSGVGYNEQFF. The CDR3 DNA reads TGCGCCAGCAGCTTGGACCCCAAAAAGGACAGGGTATCTGGCGTTGGGTACAATGAGCAGTTCTTC.

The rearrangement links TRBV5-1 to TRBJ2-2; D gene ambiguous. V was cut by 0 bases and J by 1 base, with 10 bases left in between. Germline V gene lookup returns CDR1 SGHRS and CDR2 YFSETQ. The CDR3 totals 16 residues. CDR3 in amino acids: CASSLEALQNTGELFF. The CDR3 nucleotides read TGCGCCAGCAGCTTGGAGGCCCTGCAGAACACCGGGGAGCTGTTTTTT. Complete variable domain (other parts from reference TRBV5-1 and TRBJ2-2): KAGVTQTPRYLIKTRGQQVTLSCSPISGHRSVSWYQQTPGQGLQFLFEYFSETQRNKGNFPGRFSGRQFSNSRSEMNVSTLELGDSALYLCASSLEALQNTGELFFGEGSRLTVL.

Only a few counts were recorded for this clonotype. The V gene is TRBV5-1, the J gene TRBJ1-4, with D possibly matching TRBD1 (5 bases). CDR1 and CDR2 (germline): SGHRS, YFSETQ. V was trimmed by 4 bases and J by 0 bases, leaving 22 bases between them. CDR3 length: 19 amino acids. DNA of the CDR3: TGCGCCAGCAGCGCCAGGACAACCGACCGTATTGCAACTAATGAAAAACTGTTTTTT. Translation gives CASSARTTDRIATNEKLFF.

The CDR3, as DNA: TGCAGTGCCCGTCGGCCTGGTGGGAGCGGCTTTTTGACCCAGTACTTC. This encodes CSARRPGGSGFLTQYF. V and J are TRBV20-1 and TRBJ2-5; TRBD2 is a possible D gene (5 bases). CDR3 size: 16 residues. V was trimmed by 6 bases and J by 7 bases, leaving 27 bases between them. Germline V gene data show CDR1 as DFQATT and CDR2 as SNEGSKA (reference sequence).

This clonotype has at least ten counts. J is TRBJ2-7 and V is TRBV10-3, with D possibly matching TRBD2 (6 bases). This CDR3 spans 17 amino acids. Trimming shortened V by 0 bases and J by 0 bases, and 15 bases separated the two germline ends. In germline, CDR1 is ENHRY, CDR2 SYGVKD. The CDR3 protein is CAISESTAREPSYEQYF. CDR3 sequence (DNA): TGTGCCATCAGTGAGTCGACGGCCCGGGAGCCCTCCTACGAGCAGTACTTC.

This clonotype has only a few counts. The CDR3 is CASSSRVETEAFF. In nucleotides, the CDR3 is TGTGCCAGCAGTTCCAGGGTCGAGACTGAAGCTTTCTTT. The chain carries TRBV25-1 and TRBJ1-1; the D gene is possibly TRBD1 (5 bases). Trimming took 5 bases from V and 5 from J, leaving 12 bases between them. CDR1 is MGHDK, CDR2 SYGVNS, per germline. This CDR3 has 13 amino acids.

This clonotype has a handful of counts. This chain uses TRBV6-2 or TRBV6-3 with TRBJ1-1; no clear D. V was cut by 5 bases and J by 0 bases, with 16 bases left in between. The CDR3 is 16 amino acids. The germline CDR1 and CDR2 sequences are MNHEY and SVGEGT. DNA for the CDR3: TGTGCCAGCAGTGCAAGGGAACCCCGGATGAACACTGAAGCTTTCTTT. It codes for CASSAREPRMNTEAFF.

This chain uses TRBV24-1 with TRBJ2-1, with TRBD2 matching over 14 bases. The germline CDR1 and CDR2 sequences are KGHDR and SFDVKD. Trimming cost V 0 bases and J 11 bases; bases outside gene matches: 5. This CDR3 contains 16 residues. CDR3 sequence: CATSDLGLAGGMQQFF. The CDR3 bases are TGTGCCACCAGTGATTTGGGACTAGCGGGAGGAATGCAGCAGTTCTTC.

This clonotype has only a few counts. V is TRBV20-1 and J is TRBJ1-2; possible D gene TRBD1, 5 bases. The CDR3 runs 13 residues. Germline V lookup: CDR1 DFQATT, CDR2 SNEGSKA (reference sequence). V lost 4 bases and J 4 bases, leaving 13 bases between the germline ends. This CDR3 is CSATSQGFYGYTF. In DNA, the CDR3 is TGCAGTGCTACCAGCCAGGGATTCTATGGCTACACCTTC.